This is a list of T cell receptor beta chains from one sample in a study of T cell responses to AZD1222 COVID-19 vaccine. Profiled with immunoSEQ multiplex PCR; TCRdb holds only in-frame clones, not every one. The table lists about 86,000 clones, more than 75% of them singletons. Here the sequenced sample was peripheral blood, taken on day 0 of AZD1222 vaccination. These receptors all come from an adult in good health. The CDR3 runs from the conserved cysteine through the conserved F or W. A D gene is named only where the DNA matches it firmly. Expanded clones are given a class, and other clones once, few, many or no size at all.

. TRBJ1-2 TRBV19 15 . CASTPAERSNYGYTF TGTGCCAGTACCCCGGCGGAGCGGTCTAACTATGGCTACACCTTC
. TRBJ2-1 TRBV5-1 17 . CASSGGQALSSYNEQFF TGCGCCAGCAGCGGGGGGCAGGCGCTAAGCTCCTACAATGAGCAGTTCTTC
. TRBJ2-1 TRBV5-1 12 . CASSADHNEQFF TGCGCCAGCAGCGCGGACCACAATGAGCAGTTCTTC
. TRBJ2-2 TRBV7-9 16 once CASGPARAPIAGELFF TGTGCCAGCGGCCCGGCCAGGGCACCAATAGCCGGGGAGCTGTTTTTT
TRBD1 TRBJ2-1 TRBV6-6 15 . CASSPLQGVNDEQFF TGTGCCAGCAGTCCCCTACAGGGGGTTAATGATGAGCAGTTCTTC
TRBD2 TRBJ2-1 TRBV7-9 18 . CASSQPGEAGLAYNEQFF TGTGCCAGCAGCCAACCGGGCGAAGCGGGACTAGCCTACAATGAGCAGTTCTTC
. TRBJ2-4 TRBV12-3/TRBV12-4 13 . CASSPRNENIQYF TGTGCCAGCAGCCCAAGGAACGAAAACATTCAGTACTTC
TRBD1 TRBJ1-4 TRBV2 15 . CASSPLTGEVEKLFF TGTGCCAGCAGTCCCCTGACAGGGGAGGTAGAAAAACTGTTTTTT
. TRBJ2-1 TRBV7-9 15 . CASRDTGRKYNEQFF TGTGCCAGCAGGGACACGGGAAGAAAGTACAATGAGCAGTTCTTC
TRBD1 TRBJ2-2 TRBV6-6 14 once CASQGASNTGELFF TGTGCCAGTCAGGGGGCTTCGAACACCGGGGAGCTGTTTTTT
TRBD1 TRBJ1-2 TRBV7-9 18 . CASSSQGATTYIFYGYTF TGTGCCAGCAGCTCTCAGGGGGCGACTACCTACATTTTCTATGGCTACACCTTC
. TRBJ1-5 TRBV7-8 14 . CASSGARSNQPQHF TGTGCCTCTTCCGGGGCGAGGAGCAATCAGCCCCAGCATTTT
. TRBJ1-1 TRBV18 15 . CASSPPLGAGTEAFF TGTGCCAGCTCACCACCGTTAGGGGCAGGTACTGAAGCTTTCTTT
. TRBJ2-5 TRBV6-1 15 . CASSHIAETQETQYF TGTGCCAGCAGTCATATAGCGGAAACACAAGAGACCCAGTACTTC
. TRBJ2-5 TRBV3-1/TRBV3-2 14 . CASSLTGSQETQYF TGTGCCAGCAGCCTAACAGGGTCTCAAGAGACCCAGTACTTC
. TRBJ1-1 TRBV29-1 12 once CSVERASSEAFF TGCAGCGTTGAAAGGGCGTCTTCTGAAGCTTTCTTT
TRBD1 TRBJ1-2 TRBV2 14 few CASSVGTGYRGYTF TGTGCCAGCAGTGTCGGGACAGGTTATAGGGGCTACACCTTC
TRBD1 TRBJ1-2 TRBV3-1/TRBV3-2 14 . CASSQKGQARGYTF TGTGCCAGCAGCCAGAAGGGACAGGCGCGTGGCTACACCTTC
. TRBJ2-1 TRBV19 13 . CASGTQPPNEQFF TGTGCCAGTGGAACTCAACCACCCAATGAGCAGTTCTTC
. TRBJ2-7 TRBV7-9 15 once CASSQGVRGSYEQYF TGTGCCAGCAGCCAGGGGGTGCGGGGATCCTACGAGCAGTACTTC
. TRBJ1-2 TRBV19 15 . CASSTSAGNNYGYTF TGTGCCAGTAGTACCTCAGCAGGTAACAACTATGGCTACACCTTC
TRBD1 TRBJ2-7 TRBV24-1 18 . CATSDLMRQGATASEQYF TGTGCCACCAGTGATTTGATGAGACAGGGGGCGACCGCCAGCGAGCAGTACTTC
TRBD1 TRBJ1-1 TRBV19 15 . CASSPDRAPHTEAFF TGTGCCAGTAGCCCAGACAGGGCCCCCCACACTGAAGCTTTCTTT
. TRBJ2-3 TRBV2 14 few CASSEKGWEDTQYF TGTGCCAGCAGTGAAAAAGGGTGGGAAGATACGCAGTATTTT
TRBD1 TRBJ2-7 TRBV5-1 14 once CASSQGDSSYEQYF TGCGCCAGCAGCCAAGGGGACAGCTCCTACGAGCAGTACTTC
. TRBJ2-1 TRBV10-3 12 . CAISGGEDEQFF TGTGCCATCAGTGGGGGTGAGGATGAGCAGTTCTTC
. TRBJ2-7 TRBV12-3/TRBV12-4 13 . CASSLGVSYEQYF TGTGCCAGCAGTTTGGGGGTCTCCTACGAGCAGTACTTC
. TRBJ1-1 TRBV7-9 11 . CASSLMTEAFF TGTGCCAGCAGCTTAATGACTGAAGCTTTCTTT
. TRBJ1-5 TRBV3-1/TRBV3-2 12 . CASSASNSPQHF TGTGCCAGCAGCGCCTCAAATTCGCCCCAGCATTTT
TRBD2 TRBJ2-1 TRBV2 15 . CASSSGLAGRNEQFF TGTGCCAGCAGCTCCGGACTAGCGGGACGCAATGAGCAGTTCTTC
TRBD1 TRBJ1-1 TRBV2 16 . CASTRGDSKMNTEAFF TGTGCCAGCACTAGAGGGGACAGCAAGATGAACACTGAAGCTTTCTTT
TRBD1 TRBJ1-2 TRBV9 17 . CASSVGLGQMDNYGYTF TGTGCCAGCAGCGTAGGTTTGGGACAGATGGATAACTATGGCTACACCTTC
TRBD2 TRBJ2-3 TRBV11-3 16 . CASSSSGSLATDTQYF TGTGCCAGCAGCTCTAGCGGGAGTCTAGCAACAGATACGCAGTATTTT
TRBD1 TRBJ1-1 TRBV4-3 15 . CASSHADRGRTEAFF TGCGCCAGCAGCCACGCGGACAGGGGAAGGACTGAAGCTTTCTTT
. TRBJ1-2 TRBV19 14 . CASSPTGLNYGYTF TGTGCCAGTAGCCCGACAGGCCTGAACTATGGCTACACCTTC
. TRBJ1-5 TRBV2 13 . CASSENRNQPQHF TGTGCCAGCAGTGAGAATAGAAATCAGCCCCAGCATTTT
. TRBJ2-3 TRBV21-1 16 once CASSKAGQGNPDTQYF TGTGCCAGCAGCAAAGCCGGACAGGGGAACCCAGATACGCAGTATTTT
. TRBJ1-1 TRBV2 13 . CASSARLTTRAFF TGTGCCAGCAGTGCCAGACTTACAACTCGGGCTTTCTTT
. TRBJ1-4 TRBV7-2 14 . CASSPRTYNEKLFF TGTGCCAGCAGCCCCCGCACCTATAATGAAAAACTGTTTTTT
TRBD1 TRBJ1-1 TRBV15 14 . CATSRDRGVAEAFF TGTGCCACCAGCAGAGACAGGGGGGTGGCTGAAGCTTTCTTT
. TRBJ2-1 TRBV6-2/TRBV6-3 14 . CASSYVGTRDEQFF TGTGCCAGCAGTTACGTCGGGACGAGGGATGAGCAGTTCTTC
. TRBJ2-1 TRBV5-1 11 . CASGQIPEQFF TGCGCCAGCGGTCAGATTCCTGAGCAGTTCTTC
TRBD2 TRBJ2-7 TRBV19 14 . CASSLAGGAYEQYF TGTGCCAGTAGCCTAGCGGGAGGGGCCTACGAGCAGTACTTC
. TRBJ2-7 TRBV2 12 few CASSRSGVEQYF TGTGCCAGCAGTCGATCAGGGGTCGAGCAGTACTTC
. TRBJ1-1 TRBV2 13 . CARRSEVNTEAFF TGTGCCAGGCGCAGTGAGGTGAACACTGAAGCTTTCTTT
TRBD1 TRBJ2-2 TRBV27 17 . CASSSRQGADNTGELFF TGTGCCAGCAGTTCCCGACAGGGGGCAGATAATACCGGGGAGCTGTTTTTT
. TRBJ1-2 TRBV9 11 . CASSDNYGYTF TGTGCCAGCAGCGACAACTATGGCTACACCTTC
. TRBJ1-3 TRBV20-1 10 . CSAVGNTIYF TGCAGTGCGGTGGGAAACACCATATATTTT
TRBD1 TRBJ1-1 TRBV19 14 . CASSLFTGDTEAFF TGTGCCAGTAGCCTCTTTACAGGGGACACTGAAGCTTTCTTT